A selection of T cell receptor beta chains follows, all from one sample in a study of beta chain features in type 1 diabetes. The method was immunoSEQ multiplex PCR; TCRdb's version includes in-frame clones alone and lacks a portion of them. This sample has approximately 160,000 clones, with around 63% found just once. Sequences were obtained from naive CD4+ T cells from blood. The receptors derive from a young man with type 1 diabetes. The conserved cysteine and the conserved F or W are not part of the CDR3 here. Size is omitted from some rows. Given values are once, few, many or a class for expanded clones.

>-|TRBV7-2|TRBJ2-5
ASSLQRQETQY
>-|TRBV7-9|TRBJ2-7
ASSLQNEQY
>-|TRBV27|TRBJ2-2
ASSLKPGGSTGELF
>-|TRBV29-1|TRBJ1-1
SVEPSRAKNTEAF
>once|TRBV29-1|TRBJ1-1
SVAVRSAGTEAF
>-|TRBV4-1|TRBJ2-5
ASSLSPTGVQETQY
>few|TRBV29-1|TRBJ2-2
SVALAGPNGELF
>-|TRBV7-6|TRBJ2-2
ASSLESVHGVLF
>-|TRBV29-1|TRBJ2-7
SGGQGAAYEQY
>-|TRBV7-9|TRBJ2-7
ASSLAESEQY
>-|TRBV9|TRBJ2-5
ASSPRTSGGTGETQY
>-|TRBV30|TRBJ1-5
AWSLGAGNQPQH
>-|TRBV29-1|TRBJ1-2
SVGEITYGYT
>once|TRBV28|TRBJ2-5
ASSLGESGETQY
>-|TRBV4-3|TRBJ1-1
ASSHGTANTEAF
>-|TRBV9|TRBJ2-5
ASSVGVSGGSETQY
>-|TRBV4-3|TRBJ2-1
ASSQDGDNPYNEQF
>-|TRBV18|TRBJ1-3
ASSPLTTSGNTIY
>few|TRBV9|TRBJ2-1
ASGDGNSYNEQF
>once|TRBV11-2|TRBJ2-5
ASSKTSGGIQETQY
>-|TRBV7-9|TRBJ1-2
ASSNILTGEGYT
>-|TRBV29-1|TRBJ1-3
SVRDGNSGNTIY
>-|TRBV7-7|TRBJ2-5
ASSKLLGTIQETQY
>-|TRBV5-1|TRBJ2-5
ASSLTSGGAETQY
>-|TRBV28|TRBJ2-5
ASSFPAQETQY
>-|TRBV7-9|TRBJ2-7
ASSLASQTGEQY
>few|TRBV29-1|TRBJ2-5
STRPRLAEETQY
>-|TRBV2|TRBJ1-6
ASSDGVPTGIDSPLH
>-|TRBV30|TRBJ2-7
AWSRGLLEEQY
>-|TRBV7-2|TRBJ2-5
ASSFGGGARETQY
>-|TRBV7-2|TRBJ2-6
ASSPTPGSSGANVLT
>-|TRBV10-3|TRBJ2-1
AIKEGTNNEQF
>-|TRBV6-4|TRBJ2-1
ASSEQLGGVTEQF
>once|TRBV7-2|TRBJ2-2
ASNQRQANTGELF
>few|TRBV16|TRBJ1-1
ASSQRSARNTEAF
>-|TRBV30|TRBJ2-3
AWSVLADPTDTQY
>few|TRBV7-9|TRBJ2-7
ASSPTSREQY
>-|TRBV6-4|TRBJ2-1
ASRREDSSYNEQF
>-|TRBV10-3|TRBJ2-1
AISGDTSYNEQF